The T cell receptor (beta chain) under discussion was sequenced for a study of T cells after posttransplantation cyclophosphamide. This clone was seen ten or more times. Busulfan-fludarabine conditioning, marrow transplant, and cyclophosphamide on days +3 and +4 were administered. The V gene end was trimmed by 6 bases and the J gene end by 5 bases; junction bases not matched to a gene: 11. Germline V lookup: CDR1 MNHEY, CDR2 SVGAGI. This CDR3 is built from 15 residues. TCRdb keeps only in-frame clones here, not all; method: immunoSEQ multiplex PCR. The data list roughly 16,000 clones, none observed once; 0.54% falls to the top ten.

The chain combines TRBV6-5 with TRBJ2-3, with 7 nucleotides matching TRBD1. This clonotype was obtained from a female patient aged 30 to 45 who received an allogeneic stem cell transplant from a related donor, was CMV-positive, and had no GVHD. A share of the T cells may be of graft donor origin. The specimen was PBMCs, collected after allogeneic stem cell transplant with posttransplant cyclophosphamide. For the CDR3, the DNA is TGTGCCAGCAGCCGTACAGGGGCTGGGGGAGATACGCAGTATTTT. Translation: CASSRTGAGGDTQYF.